The present entry profiles one T cell receptor (beta chain) with its context. The table came from immunoSEQ multiplex PCR; TCRdb's copy has only in-frame clones and leaves some out. Of approximately 320,000 clones in the sample, roughly 70% were seen once. This specimen comes from a study of cytotoxic CD8 clonotypes in ibrutinib-treated CLL. The CDR3 has 13 amino acids. Trimming stripped 1 base from V and 6 bases from J, with 9 bases between. The germline gives CDR1 SEHNR, CDR2 FQNEAQ (reference sequence). Source: PBMCs, taken after 36 months of ibrutinib treatment. This clonotype was sampled from a human donor with chronic lymphocytic leukemia. The J gene is TRBJ1-2, the V gene TRBV7-9; tentatively, D is TRBD1 (6 bases). The DNA of the CDR3 is TGTGCCAGCAGCTTAGGGCAGGGGAATGGCTACACCTTC. Translating gives CASSLGQGNGYTF. Variable domain in full (rest from reference TRBV7-9 and TRBJ1-2): DTGVSQNPRHKITKRGQNVTFRCDPISEHNRLYWYRQTLGQGPEFLTYFQNEAQLEKSRLLSDRFSAERPKGSFSTLEIQRTEQGDSAMYLCASSLGQGNGYTFGSGTRLTVV.